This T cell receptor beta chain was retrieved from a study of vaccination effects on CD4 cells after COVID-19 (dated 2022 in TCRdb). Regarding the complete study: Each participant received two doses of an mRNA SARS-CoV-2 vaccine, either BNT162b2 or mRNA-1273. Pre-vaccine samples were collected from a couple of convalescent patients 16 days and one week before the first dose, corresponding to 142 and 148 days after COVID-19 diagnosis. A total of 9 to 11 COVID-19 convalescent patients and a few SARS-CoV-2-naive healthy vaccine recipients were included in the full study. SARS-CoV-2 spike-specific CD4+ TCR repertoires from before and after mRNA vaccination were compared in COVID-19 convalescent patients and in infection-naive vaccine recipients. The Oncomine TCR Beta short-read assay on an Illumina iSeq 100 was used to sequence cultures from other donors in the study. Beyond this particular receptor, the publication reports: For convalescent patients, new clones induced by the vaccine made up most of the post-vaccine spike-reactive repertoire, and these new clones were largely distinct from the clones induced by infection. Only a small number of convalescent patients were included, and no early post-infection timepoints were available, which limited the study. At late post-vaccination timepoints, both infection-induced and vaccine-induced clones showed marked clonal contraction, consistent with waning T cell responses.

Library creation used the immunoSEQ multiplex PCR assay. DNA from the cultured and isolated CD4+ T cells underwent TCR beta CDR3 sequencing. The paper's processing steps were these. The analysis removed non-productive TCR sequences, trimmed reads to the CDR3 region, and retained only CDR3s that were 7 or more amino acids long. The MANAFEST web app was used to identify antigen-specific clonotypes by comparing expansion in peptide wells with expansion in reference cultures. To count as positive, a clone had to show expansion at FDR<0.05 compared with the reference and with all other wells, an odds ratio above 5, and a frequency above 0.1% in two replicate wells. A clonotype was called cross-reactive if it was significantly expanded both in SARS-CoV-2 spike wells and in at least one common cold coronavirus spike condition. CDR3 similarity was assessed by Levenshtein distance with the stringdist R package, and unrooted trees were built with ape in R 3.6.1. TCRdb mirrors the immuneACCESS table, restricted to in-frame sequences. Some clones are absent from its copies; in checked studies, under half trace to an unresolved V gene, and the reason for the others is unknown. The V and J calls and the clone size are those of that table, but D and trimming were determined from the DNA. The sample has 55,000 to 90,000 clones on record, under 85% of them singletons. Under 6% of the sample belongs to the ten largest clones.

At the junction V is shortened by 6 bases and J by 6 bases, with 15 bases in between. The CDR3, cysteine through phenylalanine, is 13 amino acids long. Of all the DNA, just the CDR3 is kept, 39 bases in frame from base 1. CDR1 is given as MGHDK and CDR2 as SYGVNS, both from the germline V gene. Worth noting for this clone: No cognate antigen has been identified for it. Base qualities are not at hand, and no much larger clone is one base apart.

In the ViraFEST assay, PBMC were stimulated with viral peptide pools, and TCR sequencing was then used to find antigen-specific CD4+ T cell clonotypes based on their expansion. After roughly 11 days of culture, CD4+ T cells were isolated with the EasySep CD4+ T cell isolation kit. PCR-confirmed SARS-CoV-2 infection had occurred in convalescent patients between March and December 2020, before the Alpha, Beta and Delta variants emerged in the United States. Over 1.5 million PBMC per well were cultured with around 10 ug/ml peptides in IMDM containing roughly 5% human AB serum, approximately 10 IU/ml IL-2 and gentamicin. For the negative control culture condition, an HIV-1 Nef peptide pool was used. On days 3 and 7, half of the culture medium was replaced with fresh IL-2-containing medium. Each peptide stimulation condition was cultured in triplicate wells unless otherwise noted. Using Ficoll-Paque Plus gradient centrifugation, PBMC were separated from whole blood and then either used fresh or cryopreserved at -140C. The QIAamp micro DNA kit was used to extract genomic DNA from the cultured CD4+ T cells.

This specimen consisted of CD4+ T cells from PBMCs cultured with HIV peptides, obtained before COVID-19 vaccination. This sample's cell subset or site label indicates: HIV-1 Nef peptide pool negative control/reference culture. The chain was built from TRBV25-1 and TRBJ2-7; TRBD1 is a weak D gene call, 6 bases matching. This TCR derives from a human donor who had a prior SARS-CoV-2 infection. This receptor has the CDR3 CASSNTGLGEQYF. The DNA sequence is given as TGTGCCAGCAGCAATACAGGGTTGGGCGAGCAGTACTTC.